The TCR beta chain described here comes from a study of blood T cell repertoires in COVID-19. The V and J ends lost 4 bases and 5 bases respectively, with 17 bases between them. The CDR3 sequence is 14 residues long. CDR1 is SQVTM, CDR2 ANQGSEA, per germline. Original data processing: How many nucleated cells were present was estimated from reference gene primer amplification. Produced via immunoSEQ multiplex PCR; TCRdb's table is partial and in-frame only. D and trimming were read from the DNA, whereas the V and J calls and clone size are those reported in that table. The sample records a few hundred thousand clones, 80% to 90% being singletons.

This sequence originates from a man aged 45-65 years with acute or convalescent COVID-19. The chain recombines TRBV29-1 with TRBJ1-2, with D perhaps TRBD1 (6 bases). The material sequenced was peripheral blood. CDR3 sequence (DNA): TGCAGCGTTGGGAAACAGGGAATAACTTATGGCTACACCTTC. Translating gives CSVGKQGITYGYTF.